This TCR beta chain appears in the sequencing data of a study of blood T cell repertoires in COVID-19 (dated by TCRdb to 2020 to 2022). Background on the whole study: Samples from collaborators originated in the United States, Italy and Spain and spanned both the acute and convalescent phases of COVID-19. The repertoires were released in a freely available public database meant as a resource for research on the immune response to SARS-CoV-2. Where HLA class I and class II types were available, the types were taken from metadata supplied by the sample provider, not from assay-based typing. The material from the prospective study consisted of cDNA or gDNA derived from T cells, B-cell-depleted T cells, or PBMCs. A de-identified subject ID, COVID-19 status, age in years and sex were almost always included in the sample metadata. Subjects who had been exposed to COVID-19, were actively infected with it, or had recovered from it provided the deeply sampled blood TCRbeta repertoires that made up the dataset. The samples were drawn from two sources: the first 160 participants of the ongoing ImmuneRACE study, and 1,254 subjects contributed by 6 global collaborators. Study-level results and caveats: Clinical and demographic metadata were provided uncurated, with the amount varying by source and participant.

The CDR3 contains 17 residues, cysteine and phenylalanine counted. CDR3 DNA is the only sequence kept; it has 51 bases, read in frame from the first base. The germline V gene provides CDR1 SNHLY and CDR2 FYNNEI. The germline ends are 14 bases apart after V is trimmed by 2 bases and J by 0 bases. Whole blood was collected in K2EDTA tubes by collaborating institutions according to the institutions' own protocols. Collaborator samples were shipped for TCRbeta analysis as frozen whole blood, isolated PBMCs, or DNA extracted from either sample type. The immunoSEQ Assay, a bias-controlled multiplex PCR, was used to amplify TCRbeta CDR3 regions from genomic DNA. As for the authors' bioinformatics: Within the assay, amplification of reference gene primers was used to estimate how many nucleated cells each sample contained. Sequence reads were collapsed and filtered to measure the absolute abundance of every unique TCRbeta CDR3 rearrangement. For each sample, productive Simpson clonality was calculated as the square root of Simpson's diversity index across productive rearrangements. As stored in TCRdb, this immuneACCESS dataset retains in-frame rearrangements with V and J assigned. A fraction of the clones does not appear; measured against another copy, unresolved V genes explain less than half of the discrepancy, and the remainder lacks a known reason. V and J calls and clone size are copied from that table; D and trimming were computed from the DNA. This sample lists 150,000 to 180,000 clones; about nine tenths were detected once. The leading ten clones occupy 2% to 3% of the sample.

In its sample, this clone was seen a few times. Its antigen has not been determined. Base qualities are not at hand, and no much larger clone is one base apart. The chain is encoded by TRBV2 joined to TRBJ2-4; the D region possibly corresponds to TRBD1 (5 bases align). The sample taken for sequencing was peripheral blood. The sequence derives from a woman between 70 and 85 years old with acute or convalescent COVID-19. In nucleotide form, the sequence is TGTGCCAGCAGTGAAACAGGTGGAGTTTTAGCCAAAAACATTCAGTACTTC. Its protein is CASSETGGVLAKNIQYF.